This T cell receptor beta chain appears in the sequencing data of a study of cytomegalovirus exposure and HLA in healthy donors. The germline gives CDR1 SGHTS, CDR2 YDEGEE. This CDR3 has 13 amino acids. With 6 bases removed from V and 5 bases from J, the gap between germline ends came to 12 bases. PCR primers comprised 60 Vbeta and 13 Jbeta primers. Method: immunoSEQ multiplex PCR; TCRdb's copy keeps in-frame clones and lacks some. The sample includes 30,000 to 35,000 clones, around 70% of them seen just once. On this clone itself: What it binds is unknown.

Study outcomes and limitations: Sequencing likely caused a cluster of highly shared sequence variants. Later on, an analysis showed TCR association rates differing by HLA locus, with DRB1 the most and HLA-C the fewest.

The sample was PBMCs. The chain uses TRBV5-8 and TRBJ2-1, with a weak D call TRBD1 (5 bases). The TCR originated in a man aged 40-49 years in good health and CMV-seropositive. The CDR3 DNA follows: TGTGCCAGCACCATAACCAGGGACAATGAGCAGTTCTTC. This translates into CASTITRDNEQFF.